Listed here are 24 T cell receptor beta chains from one sample, sequenced in a study of T cell responses to AZD1222 COVID-19 vaccine. Produced via immunoSEQ multiplex PCR; TCRdb's table is partial and in-frame only. The sample lists about 98,000 clones, 88% occurring once. Sequencing was performed on peripheral blood, taken on day 0 of AZD1222 vaccination. These receptors originate from an adult in good health.

The chain couples TRBV9 to TRBJ2-1; 9 positions match TRBD1. This CDR3 has 16 residues. V shed 0 bases, J shed 7 bases, and the junction held 8 bases outside the gene matches. Germline V gene lookup returns CDR1 SGDLS and CDR2 YYNGEE. The CDR3 DNA follows: TGTGCCAGCAGCGTAGATGGTGACAGGGGGACGAATGAGCAGTTCTTC. Translated: CASSVDGDRGTNEQFF.

The V and J genes are TRBV7-2 and TRBJ2-7; 10 bases line up with TRBD1. Germline V CDR1 and CDR2: SGHTA, FQGNSA. Germline trimming cut 8 bases from V and 4 bases from J; bases unmatched to any gene: 5. The CDR3 has 13 residues. CDR3 amino acids: CASGRDRGYEQYF. CDR3 nucleotide sequence: TGTGCCAGCGGCCGGGACAGGGGATACGAGCAGTACTTC. Variable domain in full (rest from reference TRBV7-2 and TRBJ2-7): GAGVSQSPSNKVTEKGKDVELRCDPISGHTALYWYRQSLGQGLEFLIYFQGNSAPDKSGLPSDRFSAERTGGSVSTLTIQRTQQEDSAVYLCASGRDRGYEQYFGPGTRLTVT.

The rearrangement links TRBV2 to TRBJ2-3, with D tentatively TRBD1 (5 bases). Germline V gene sequence: CDR1 SNHLY, CDR2 FYNNEI. The CDR3 contains 12 residues. With 6 bases removed from V and 11 bases from J, the gap between germline ends came to 15 bases. The CDR3 here is CASRLLVGEQYF. CDR3 in DNA: TGTGCCAGCAGGCTTCTGGTAGGGGAGCAGTATTTT. The full variable domain, rest sourced from reference TRBV2 and TRBJ2-3, is EPEVTQTPSHQVTQMGQEVILRCVPISNHLYFYWYRQILGQKVEFLVSFYNNEISEKSEIFDDQFSVERPDGSNFTLKIRSTKLEDSAMYFCASRLLVGEQYFGPGTRLTVL.

The chain couples TRBV25-1 to TRBJ1-1, with D uncertain. Germline assignment: CDR1 MGHDK and CDR2 SYGVNS. V shed 2 bases and J shed 1 base, with 8 bases lying between them. The CDR3 extends over 14 amino acids. The CDR3 bases are TGTGCCAGCAGTGAACGGGGAGGGAACACTGAAGCTTTCTTT. Amino acid sequence: CASSERGGNTEAFF.

This clone is a singleton in its sample. This sequence joins TRBV11-2 and TRBJ2-1; 10 bases match TRBD2. The length of the CDR3 is 17 residues. V was clipped by 1 base and J by 4 bases; unmatched bases: 7. Germline V gene sequence: CDR1 SGHAT, CDR2 FQNNGV. CDR3 nucleotides: TGTGCCAGCAGCTTAGGCGCCCGGACTAGCGGTTACAATGAGCAGTTCTTC. Protein sequence: CASSLGARTSGYNEQFF. The whole variable domain, remainder taken from reference TRBV11-2 and TRBJ2-1, is EAGVAQSPRYKIIEKRQSVAFWCNPISGHATLYWYQQILGQGPKLLIQFQNNGVVDDSQLPKDRFSAERLKGVDSTLKIQPAKLEDSAVYLCASSLGARTSGYNEQFFGPGTRLTVL.

The table lists this clone with a count of one. V is TRBV12-5 and J is TRBJ1-1; 10 bases line up with TRBD1. CDR1 is LGHNT and CDR2 is FRNRAP in the germline V gene. With V trimmed by 1 base and J by 8 bases, 1 base remained unmatched. This CDR3 has 13 residues. CDR3 nucleotides: TGTGCTAGTGGTTTGGGGACAGGGGGGGAAGCTTTCTTT. Protein sequence: CASGLGTGGEAFF.

The chain employs TRBV7-9 and TRBJ2-2; a weak D match, TRBD1 (6 bases). CDR3 length equals 14 residues. The germline V gene encodes CDR1 SEHNR and CDR2 FQNEAQ (reference sequence). V lost 7 bases to trimming and J lost 0 bases, with 9 bases between them. The CDR3 is CASTRTANTGELFF. Written as DNA, the CDR3 is TGTGCCAGCACCCGGACAGCGAACACCGGGGAGCTGTTTTTT.

This clone was recorded once. The chain has TRBV27 and TRBJ1-6; possible D gene TRBD1, 5 bases. The V end lost 3 bases, the J end lost 6 bases, and 18 bases lay between the germline ends. Germline CDR1 MNHEY, CDR2 SMNVEV (reference sequence). The length of the CDR3 is 17 residues. Written as DNA, the CDR3 is TGTGCCAGCAGTTTGCCGCCCACCGGGACCCTTAATTCACCCCTCCACTTT. Its translation: CASSLPPTGTLNSPLHF.

This chain links TRBV28 with TRBJ2-7; possibly TRBD1 for D (5 bases). The CDR3 loop spans 12 amino acids. Trimming removed 8 bases at V and 0 bases at J, with 8 bases between. CDR1 is MDHEN and CDR2 is SYDVKM in the germline V gene. The CDR3 DNA is TGTGCCAGCCAGACAGACTCCTACGAGCAGTACTTC. Its translation is CASQTDSYEQYF.

The CDR3 region is CASSLEGGFTEAFF. CDR3 DNA sequence: TGCGCCAGCAGCTTGGAGGGGGGATTCACTGAAGCTTTCTTT. V gene TRBV5-1 combines with J gene TRBJ1-1; possibly TRBD1 for D (6 bases). Per germline, CDR1 SGHRS and CDR2 YFSETQ. Trimming removed 0 bases from V and 4 bases from J, with 10 bases in between. CDR3 size: 14 residues.

The chain recombines TRBV10-3 with TRBJ2-7; D possibly corresponds to TRBD2 (6 bases). The ends were cut back, 5 bases at V and 4 bases at J, with 15 bases in the middle. CDR3 length: 14 amino acids. Per germline, CDR1 ENHRY and CDR2 SYGVKD. The CDR3 is CAISTTGESYEQYF. CDR3 nucleotides: TGTGCCATCAGTACTACGGGAGAGTCGTACGAGCAGTACTTC.

This CDR3 reads CASSEQGPWYSNQPQHF. The DNA of the CDR3 is TGTGCCAGTAGTGAACAGGGGCCTTGGTATAGCAATCAGCCCCAGCATTTT. This chain connects TRBV19 to TRBJ1-5; 7 nucleotides match TRBD1. The CDR3 is 17 amino acids. The ends lost 5 bases at V and 0 bases at J; junction bases unmatched: 10. Germline V lookup: CDR1 LNHDA, CDR2 SQIVND (reference sequence).

DNA of the CDR3: TGTGCCAGCAGTTTAGGAGCAGGGAAATACGAGCAGTACTTC. This sequence encodes CASSLGAGKYEQYF. The J gene is TRBJ2-7, the V gene TRBV27; maybe TRBD1 (5 bases). In germline, CDR1 is MNHEY, CDR2 SMNVEV (reference sequence). V was cut by 2 bases and J by 4 bases, with 12 bases left in between. The CDR3 contains 14 residues.

The V and J genes are TRBV6-5 and TRBJ1-2; 7 positions agree with TRBD1. The J segment lost 5 bases and the V segment lost 5 bases, leaving 5 bases of the junction unmatched. The germline gives CDR1 MNHEY, CDR2 SVGAGI. This CDR3 spans 13 amino acids. The CDR3 region has the DNA TGTGCCAGCAGTCACGGGACAGAATATGGCTACACCTTC. It translates to CASSHGTEYGYTF.

Written as DNA, the CDR3 is TGTGCCAGCACTAAGGAAATGAACACTGAAGCTTTCTTT. This encodes CASTKEMNTEAFF. V usage is TRBV12-3 or TRBV12-4 and J usage is TRBJ1-1; D ambiguous. Trimming cost V 7 bases and J 0 bases, with 9 bases left between them. The CDR3 runs to 13 residues.

This clone has just one count. The chain employs TRBV7-2 and TRBJ2-5; D remains unclear. Germline-derived CDR1 and CDR2 are SGHTA and FQGNSA. V lost 3 bases, J lost 5 bases, and 7 bases lay in between. The CDR3 extends over 12 amino acids. The CDR3: CASSLYVETQYF. CDR3 nucleotide sequence: TGTGCCAGCAGCTTGTATGTGGAGACCCAGTACTTC.

This clone occurred once. This rearrangement joins TRBV13 to TRBJ1-2; perhaps TRBD1 as D (5 bases). This CDR3 comprises 15 residues. CDR1 and CDR2 from the germline V gene are PRHDT and FYEKMQ (reference sequence). Deletions cut 5 bases from V and 4 bases from J, with 17 bases between. The CDR3 loop is CASSASSGALYGYTF. CDR3 in DNA: TGTGCCAGCAGCGCGAGCTCCGGGGCCCTCTATGGCTACACCTTC.

In its sample, this clone was seen once. The chain uses TRBV12-3 or TRBV12-4 and TRBJ1-2; D not certain. This CDR3 has 13 residues. Trimming pared 2 bases from V and 2 bases from J, leaving 6 bases between. The CDR3 sequence is CASSLSANYGYTF. Here the CDR3 DNA reads TGTGCCAGCAGTTTATCCGCGAACTATGGCTACACCTTC.

The chain carries TRBV19 and TRBJ2-7; 10 nucleotides match TRBD2. With 1 base clipped from V and 4 bases from J, the junction kept 4 bases outside the gene matches. This CDR3 comprises 15 residues. From germline, CDR1 is LNHDA and CDR2 SQIVND (reference sequence). The CDR3 sequence is CASSIALAGEYEQYF. The CDR3 coding sequence is TGTGCCAGTAGTATAGCTCTAGCGGGGGAATACGAGCAGTACTTC.

The rearrangement joins TRBV12-3 or TRBV12-4 to TRBJ1-2; D gene ambiguous. The CDR3 consists of 13 residues. Trimming took off 2 bases at V and 5 bases at J, with 9 bases between the two ends. CDR3 in DNA: TGTGCCAGCAGTTTAAGGGCAGATTATGGCTACACCTTC. Amino acid sequence: CASSLRADYGYTF.

The CDR3 is CASSFGANVLTF. As DNA, the CDR3 is TGTGCCAGCAGCTTTGGGGCCAACGTCCTGACTTTC. The chain combines TRBV13 with TRBJ2-6; D is uncertain. The ends were cut back, 3 bases at V and 3 bases at J, with 0 bases in the middle. The V gene's germline CDR1 is PRHDT and CDR2 FYEKMQ (reference sequence). This CDR3 has 12 amino acids.

The chain couples TRBV12-5 to TRBJ2-3; D is unclear. The germline V and J ends were trimmed by 1 base and 0 bases, with 2 bases remaining between them. This CDR3 contains 13 residues. CDR1 and CDR2 (germline): LGHNT, FRNRAP. The CDR3 DNA sequence: TGTGCTAGTGGTTTGGCTAGCACAGATACGCAGTATTTT. It encodes CASGLASTDTQYF.

The V call is TRBV9, the J call TRBJ1-5; 11 bases align to TRBD1. Germline CDR1 SGDLS, CDR2 YYNGEE. This CDR3 region has 14 residues. J was trimmed by 4 bases and V by 7 bases; bases with no gene match: 4. Written as DNA, the CDR3 is TGTGCCAGCGGACAGGGGGCGGATAATCAGCCCCAGCATTTT. This sequence encodes CASGQGADNQPQHF.

V and J are TRBV9 and TRBJ2-6; TRBD2 might be the D (6 bases). This CDR3 is built from 17 residues. From germline, CDR1 is SGDLS and CDR2 YYNGEE. V lost 0 bases, J lost 4 bases, and 14 bases lay in between. The CDR3 reads CASSVGGGSLGANVLTF. As DNA, the CDR3 is TGTGCCAGCAGCGTAGGTGGGGGGTCCCTCGGGGCCAACGTCCTGACTTTC.